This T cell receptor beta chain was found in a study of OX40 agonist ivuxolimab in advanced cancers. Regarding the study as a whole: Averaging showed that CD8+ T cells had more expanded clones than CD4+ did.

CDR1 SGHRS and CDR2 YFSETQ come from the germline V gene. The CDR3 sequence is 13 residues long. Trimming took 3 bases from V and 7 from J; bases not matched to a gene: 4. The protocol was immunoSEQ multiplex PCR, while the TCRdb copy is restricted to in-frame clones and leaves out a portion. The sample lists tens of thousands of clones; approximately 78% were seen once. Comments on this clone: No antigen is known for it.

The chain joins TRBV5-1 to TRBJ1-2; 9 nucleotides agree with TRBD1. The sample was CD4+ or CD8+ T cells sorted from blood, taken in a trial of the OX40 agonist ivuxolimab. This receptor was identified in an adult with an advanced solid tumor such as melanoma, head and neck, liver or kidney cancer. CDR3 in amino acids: CASSYGQGFGYTF. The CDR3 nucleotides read TGCGCCAGCAGCTACGGACAGGGGTTTGGCTACACCTTC.